The TCR beta chain under discussion was sequenced for a study of cytomegalovirus exposure and HLA in healthy donors. This CDR3 has 15 residues. The germline V gene encodes CDR1 SGHRS and CDR2 YFSETQ. The study, taken as a whole, reports: Specificity for CMV antigens was confirmed in vitro for three of the CMV-associated chains. HLA-A and HLA-B allele assignments for most subjects were reportedly predicted accurately using TCR beta sequences. TRBV6-2, TRBV6-3 and some other V segments were excluded as indistinguishable.

As for this clone: Its cognate antigen is unknown. One end of the junction is discordant with germline, which a read error may explain.

PCR employed 60 Vbeta and 13 Jbeta primers. Clones were sequenced by immunoSEQ multiplex PCR, and TCRdb holds only the in-frame ones, with some missing. The table lists some 200,000 clones, 82% of them singletons, with about 0.78% in the top ten. J is TRBJ2-5 and V is TRBV5-1, with 8 positions matching TRBD1. The TCR sequence derives from a woman under 30 in good health and CMV-seronegative. The specimen sequenced was PBMCs. CDR3 bases: TGCGCCAGCAACTTGCTGACAGGGGAACAAGAGACCCAGTACTTC. It translates to CASNLLTGEQETQYF.